The entry below describes one T cell receptor beta chain. Its antigen is not known. The data were produced by immunoSEQ multiplex PCR, yet TCRdb's version contains in-frame clones alone and is incomplete. The sample includes about 140,000 clones, 91% seen only once; the top ten take roughly a tenth. Germline CDR1 and CDR2: MNHNY and SVGAGI (reference sequence). CDR3 size: 11 residues. V was clipped by 7 bases and J by 6 bases, with 10 bases between them. The sample belongs to a study of cytotoxic CD8 clonotypes in ibrutinib-treated CLL. Findings and limits, study-wide: Clonality measured at baseline exceeded age-matched healthy donors, tracking circulating CD8+ T-cell counts. Having risen at ibrutinib response, clonality had fallen back toward baseline by progression.

The V and J genes are TRBV6-6 and TRBJ2-7; D is unclear. The sequence came from a human donor with chronic lymphocytic leukemia. This material consisted of PBMCs, taken after 12 months of ibrutinib treatment. The CDR3 DNA reads as TGTGCCAGCAACATAGAACCCGAGCAGTACTTC. Translating gives CASNIEPEQYF.